This T cell receptor (beta chain) is from a study of Graves' ophthalmopathy and Graves' hyperthyroidism. Amplified material comprised TCR beta CDR3 regions derived from RNA transcripts. Scientists carried out first-round RT-PCR using HTBI primers and then a second-round multiplex PCR. MiXCR, applied by TCRdb to the multiplex PCR reads, yields one record per CDR3 protein. The table records approximately 380,000 distinct CDR3 sequences, around a fifth of them present only once. This clonotype showed up many times. V was pared by 0 bases and J by 3 bases, with 5 bases of the junction left unmatched. Germline CDR1 LGHNA, CDR2 YSLEER. The CDR3 totals 16 residues.

This TCR derives from a woman aged 18-30 years with stable Graves' hyperthyroidism. This chain links TRBV4-3 with TRBJ2-7; 10 bases agree with TRBD2. The specimen sequenced was peripheral blood. CDR3 nucleotide sequence: TGCGCCAGCAGCCAAGAGGCTAGCGGGAGTAACTACGAGCAGTACTTC. It encodes CASSQEASGSNYEQYF.